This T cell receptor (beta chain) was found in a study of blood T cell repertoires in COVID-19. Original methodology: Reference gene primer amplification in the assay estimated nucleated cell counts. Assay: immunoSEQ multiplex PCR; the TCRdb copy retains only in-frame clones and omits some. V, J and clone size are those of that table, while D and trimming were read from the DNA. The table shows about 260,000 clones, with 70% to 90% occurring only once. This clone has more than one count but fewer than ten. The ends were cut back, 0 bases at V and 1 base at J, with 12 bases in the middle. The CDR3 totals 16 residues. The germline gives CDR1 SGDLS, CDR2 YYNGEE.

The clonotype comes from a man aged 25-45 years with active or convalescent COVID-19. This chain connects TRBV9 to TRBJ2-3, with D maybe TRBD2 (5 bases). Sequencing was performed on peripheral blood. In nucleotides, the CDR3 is TGTGCCAGCAGCGTAGTATTGTCCGGGGGCACAGATACGCAGTATTTT. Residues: CASSVVLSGGTDTQYF. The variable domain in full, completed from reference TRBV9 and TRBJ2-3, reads DSGVTQTPKHLITATGQRVTLRCSPRSGDLSVYWYQQSLDQGLQFLIQYYNGEERAKGNILERFSAQQFPDLHSELNLSSLELGDSALYFCASSVVLSGGTDTQYFGPGTRLTVL.